These 18 T cell receptor beta chains were all obtained from the same sample, sequenced in a study of T-cell reconstitution after alpha-beta-depleted transplantation in children. The TCRbeta library was prepared with unique molecular identifiers. In TCRdb, the PCR reads were re-called with MiXCR into one record per CDR3 protein. The sample lists around 100,000 distinct CDR3 sequences, about a tenth occurring once. The sequencing used PBMCs, collected before TCRalphabeta/CD19-depleted stem cell transplant. Receptors were obtained from a boy aged 2 to 10 with acute lymphoblastic leukemia, due to receive a stem cell transplant.

The chain is built from TRBV20-1 and TRBJ2-1; D ambiguous. This CDR3 is built from 11 residues. Germline assignment: CDR1 DFQATT and CDR2 SNEGSKA (reference sequence). V lost 2 bases and J 7 bases, leaving 6 bases between the germline ends. The CDR3 sequence: CSARLINEQFF. DNA of the CDR3: TGCAGTGCTAGACTCATTAATGAGCAGTTCTTC.

This clonotype was observed a few times. The chain joins TRBV29-1 to TRBJ2-1; no definite D call. Per germline, CDR1 SQVTM and CDR2 ANQGSEA. Trimming shortened V by 5 bases and J by 9 bases, and 20 bases separated the two germline ends. This CDR3 is 14 amino acids long. The CDR3 reads CSVLPDHSASEQFF. CDR3 nucleotides: TGCAGCGTTCTACCGGACCATTCGGCCAGTGAGCAGTTCTTC.

This clonotype was counted at least ten times. The V call is TRBV9, the J call TRBJ2-5; D gene uncertain. The V gene lost 0 bases and the J gene lost 4 bases, with 13 bases spanning the gap. In germline, CDR1 is SGDLS, CDR2 YYNGEE. This CDR3 region has 15 residues. CDR3 DNA sequence: TGTGCCAGCAGCGTAGAAGGAACGGGTCCAGAGACCCAGTACTTC. Protein product: CASSVEGTGPETQYF.

This clonotype was recorded at least ten times. The chain has TRBV7-2 and TRBJ2-1, with a possible D match to TRBD2 (5 bases). Per germline, CDR1 SGHTA and CDR2 FQGNSA. The CDR3 is 16 residues long. The germline V and J ends were trimmed by 4 bases and 1 base, with 14 bases remaining between them. The CDR3 is CASSSYGVGSYNEQFF. DNA of the CDR3: TGTGCCAGCAGCTCCTACGGGGTCGGATCCTACAATGAGCAGTTCTTC.

The V gene is TRBV5-1, the J gene TRBJ2-3; 13 nucleotides line up with TRBD2. This CDR3 contains 17 residues. Germline V CDR1 and CDR2: SGHRS, YFSETQ. V was pared by 3 bases and J by 3 bases, with 7 bases of the junction left unmatched. The CDR3 coding sequence is TGCGCCAGCAGCTCCGGACTAGCGGGAGATATAACAGATACGCAGTATTTT. It translates to CASSSGLAGDITDTQYF.

This clonotype was seen ten or more times. The chain is built from TRBV7-3 and TRBJ1-2; the match to TRBD1 covers 8 bases. The V segment lost 5 bases and the J segment 6 bases; nucleotides outside the gene matches: 11. This CDR3 spans 15 amino acids. CDR1 is SGHTA, CDR2 FQGTGA, per germline. The CDR3 coding sequence is TGTGCCAGCAGCGCCTATCCGGGACAGGTCAATGGCTACACCTTC. It translates to CASSAYPGQVNGYTF.

This clonotype has a count of ten or more. The genes are TRBV5-1 and TRBJ2-2, with D perhaps TRBD2 (7 bases). Trimming removed 2 bases at V and 5 bases at J, with 16 bases between. Germline CDR1 reads SGHRS; CDR2 reads YFSETQ. The CDR3 length is 16 residues. This chain's CDR3 is CASSFRGAVETGELFF. In DNA, the CDR3 is TGCGCCAGCAGCTTTCGGGGGGCGGTTGAAACCGGGGAGCTGTTTTTT.

This clonotype was counted ten times or more. The chain recombines TRBV20-1 with TRBJ2-7; a weak D match, TRBD1 (5 bases). Germline CDR1 DFQATT, CDR2 SNEGSKA (reference sequence). CDR3 length equals 12 residues. The ends were cut back, 6 bases at V and 2 bases at J, with 11 bases in the middle. CDR3 sequence (DNA): TGCAGTGCCAGGACAAATACCTACGAGCAGTACTTC. Encoded protein: CSARTNTYEQYF.

This clonotype was seen repeatedly, ten times or more. This chain joins TRBV12-3 or TRBV12-4 and TRBJ2-2; 7 bases are shared with TRBD1. There are 16 residues in the CDR3. The junction had 10 bases not matched to a gene; V was cut back by 5 bases and J by 4 bases. The chain's CDR3 is CASSPLVGGGTGELFF. In nucleotides, the CDR3 is TGTGCCAGCAGTCCCCTGGTAGGGGGCGGCACCGGGGAGCTGTTTTTT.

This clonotype was detected a few times. The chain couples TRBV5-1 to TRBJ2-5, with TRBD2 matching over 10 bases. Germline V gene lookup returns CDR1 SGHRS and CDR2 YFSETQ. The CDR3 loop spans 20 amino acids. J lost 5 bases, V lost 4 bases, and 23 bases had no gene match. CDR3 residues: CASSQSYRGTSGVFRETQYF. DNA for the CDR3: TGCGCCAGCAGCCAATCCTACAGGGGCACTAGCGGGGTGTTTAGGGAGACCCAGTACTTC.

The chain couples TRBV20-1 to TRBJ2-5; 8 bases align to TRBD1. Germline V gene lookup returns CDR1 DFQATT and CDR2 SNEGSKA (reference sequence). There are 15 residues in the CDR3. V lost 5 bases and J lost 1; bases outside the gene matches: 9. DNA for the CDR3: TGCAGTGCTCTCGGACAGGGTTATGGCCAAGAGACCCAGTACTTC. Translating gives CSALGQGYGQETQYF.

CDR3 region: CASRPEVSFNPMVSFNYGYTF. The CDR3, as DNA: TGTGCCAGCAGGCCGGAGGTCTCCTTTAACCCTATGGTCTCCTTTAACTATGGCTACACCTTC. The gene calls are TRBV6-2 or TRBV6-3 and TRBJ1-2; no clear D gene. Germline assignment: CDR1 MNHEY and CDR2 SVGEGT. Trimming removed 6 bases from V and 1 base from J, with 33 bases in between. The CDR3 loop spans 21 amino acids.

This clonotype has just a few counts. V and J are TRBV5-6 and TRBJ2-6; no clear D. The CDR3 runs 16 residues. From germline, CDR1 is SGHDT and CDR2 YYEEEE. The V and J ends lost 0 bases and 4 bases respectively, with 11 bases between them. CDR3 region: CASSLGLLCGANVLTF. The CDR3 bases are TGTGCCAGCAGCTTGGGACTCCTCTGCGGGGCCAACGTCCTGACTTTC.

This clonotype was picked up many times. The rearrangement uses TRBV5-5 and TRBJ2-1, with TRBD2 matching 7 bases. The V gene's germline CDR1 is SGHKS and CDR2 YYEKEE (reference sequence). This CDR3 contains 17 residues. V lost 3 bases to trimming and J lost 0 bases; unmatched junction nucleotides: 9. Here the CDR3 DNA reads TGTGCCAGCAGCTCGGTCCGTACGGGAGGCTCCTACAATGAGCAGTTCTTC. It codes for CASSSVRTGGSYNEQFF.

DNA of the CDR3: TGTGCCAGCAGTCCCCGGGACAGTTTCGGGGAGCTGTTTTTT. It encodes CASSPRDSFGELFF. The rearrangement uses TRBV12-3 or TRBV12-4 and TRBJ2-2; TRBD1 agrees at 7 bases. V shed 5 bases and J 7 bases; nucleotides not matched to a gene: 7. CDR3 length equals 14 residues.

In this sample, this clonotype turned up many times. The rearrangement links TRBV12-3 or TRBV12-4 to TRBJ1-5; tentatively, D is TRBD1 (6 bases). This CDR3 spans 14 amino acids. V shed 6 bases and J shed 2 bases, with 11 bases lying between them. DNA of the CDR3: TGTGCCAGCAGGAGAAGACAGGGCAATCAGCCCCAGCATTTT. Its protein is CASRRRQGNQPQHF.

This clonotype was counted between two and nine times. The rearrangement uses TRBV2 and TRBJ2-7; D remains ambiguous. Germline V CDR1 and CDR2: SNHLY, FYNNEI. The CDR3 extends over 15 amino acids. V was shortened by 4 bases and J by 0 bases, with 13 bases between the two germline ends. The CDR3 DNA is TGTGCCAGCAGTGCGAAGGGCGGCGGCTCCTACGAGCAGTACTTC. Translating it yields CASSAKGGGSYEQYF.

Only a few counts were recorded for this clonotype. V is TRBV28 and J is TRBJ2-7; 7 nucleotides line up with TRBD1. CDR3 size: 15 residues. CDR1 is MDHEN, CDR2 SYDVKM, per germline. The V gene end was trimmed by 6 bases and the J gene end by 0 bases; junction bases not matched to a gene: 8. The CDR3 DNA reads as TGTGCCAGCAGCCAGACAGGGACAAACTCCTACGAGCAGTACTTC. This sequence encodes CASSQTGTNSYEQYF.